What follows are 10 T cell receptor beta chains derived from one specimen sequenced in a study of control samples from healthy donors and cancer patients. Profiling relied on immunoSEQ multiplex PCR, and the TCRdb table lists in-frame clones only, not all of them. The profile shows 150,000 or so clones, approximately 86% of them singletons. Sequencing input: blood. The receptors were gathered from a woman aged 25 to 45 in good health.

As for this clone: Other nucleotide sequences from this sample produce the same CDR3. This CDR3 reads CASSSGPEAFF. The CDR3, as DNA: TGTGCCAGCAGTTCCGGACCTGAAGCTTTCTTT. This chain connects TRBV27 to TRBJ1-1; D is unclear. Trimming took 4 bases from V and 6 from J, leaving 6 bases between them. This CDR3 comprises 11 residues. Germline values: CDR1 MNHEY, CDR2 SMNVEV (reference sequence).

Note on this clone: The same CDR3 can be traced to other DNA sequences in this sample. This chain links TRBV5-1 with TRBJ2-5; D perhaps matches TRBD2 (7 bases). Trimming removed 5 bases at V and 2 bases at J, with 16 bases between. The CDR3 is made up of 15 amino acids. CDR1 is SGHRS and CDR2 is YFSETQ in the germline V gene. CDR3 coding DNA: TGCGCCAGCAGAAGGGGGGGGCGGTGGCAAGAGACCCAGTACTTC. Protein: CASRRGGRWQETQYF.

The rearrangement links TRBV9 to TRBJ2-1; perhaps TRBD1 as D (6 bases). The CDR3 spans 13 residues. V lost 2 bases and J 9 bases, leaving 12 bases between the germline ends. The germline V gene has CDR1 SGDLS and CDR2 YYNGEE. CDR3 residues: CASSVGVGAEQFF. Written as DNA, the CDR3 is TGTGCCAGCAGCGTGGGCGTGGGGGCTGAGCAGTTCTTC.

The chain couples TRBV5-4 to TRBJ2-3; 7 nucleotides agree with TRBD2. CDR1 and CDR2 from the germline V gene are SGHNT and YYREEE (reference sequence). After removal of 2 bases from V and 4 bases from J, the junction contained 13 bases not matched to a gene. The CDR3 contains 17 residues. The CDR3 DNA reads TGTGCCAGCAGCTTATCATCGGGCGGGAGATTGGCAGATACGCAGTATTTT. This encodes CASSLSSGGRLADTQYF. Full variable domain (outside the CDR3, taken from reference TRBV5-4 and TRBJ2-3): ETGVTQSPTHLIKTRGQQVTLRCSSQSGHNTVSWYQQALGQGPQFIFQYYREEENGRGNFPPRFSGLQFPNYSSELNVNALELDDSALYLCASSLSSGGRLADTQYFGPGTRLTVL.

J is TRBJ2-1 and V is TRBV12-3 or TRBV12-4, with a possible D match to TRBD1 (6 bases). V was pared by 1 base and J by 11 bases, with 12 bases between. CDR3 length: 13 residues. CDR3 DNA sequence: TGTGCCAGCAGTTTAGGTCCGGACAGCCAGCAGTTCTTC. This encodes CASSLGPDSQQFF.

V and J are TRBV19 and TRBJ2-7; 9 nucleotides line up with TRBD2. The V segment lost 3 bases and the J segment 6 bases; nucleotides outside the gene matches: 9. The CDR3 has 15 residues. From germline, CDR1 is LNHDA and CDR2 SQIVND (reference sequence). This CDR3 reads CASSITSGRMGEQYF. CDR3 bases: TGTGCCAGTAGTATTACCAGCGGGAGGATGGGCGAGCAGTACTTC.

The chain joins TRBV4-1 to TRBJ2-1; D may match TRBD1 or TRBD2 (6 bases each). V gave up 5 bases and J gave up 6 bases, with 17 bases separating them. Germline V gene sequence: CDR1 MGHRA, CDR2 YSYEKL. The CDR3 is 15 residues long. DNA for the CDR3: TGCGCCAGCAGCTCACGAGGGGGGCCGGGCAATGAGCAGTTCTTC. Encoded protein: CASSSRGGPGNEQFF.

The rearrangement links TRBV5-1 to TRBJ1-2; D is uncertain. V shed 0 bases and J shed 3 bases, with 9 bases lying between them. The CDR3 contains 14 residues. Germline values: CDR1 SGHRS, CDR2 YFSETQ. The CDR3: CASSLDYGHYGYTF. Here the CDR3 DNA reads TGCGCCAGCAGCTTGGATTATGGGCACTATGGCTACACCTTC.

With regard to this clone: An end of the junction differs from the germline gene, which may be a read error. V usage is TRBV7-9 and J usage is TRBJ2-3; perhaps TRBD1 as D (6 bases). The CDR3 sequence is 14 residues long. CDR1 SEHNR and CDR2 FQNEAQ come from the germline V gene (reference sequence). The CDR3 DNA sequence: TGTGCCAGCAGCCAGGACAGCCTCACAGATGCGCAGTATTTT. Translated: CASSQDSLTDAQYF.

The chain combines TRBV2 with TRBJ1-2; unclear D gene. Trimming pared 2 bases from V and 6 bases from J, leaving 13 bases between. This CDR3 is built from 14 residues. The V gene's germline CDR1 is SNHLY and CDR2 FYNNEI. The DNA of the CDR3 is TGTGCCAGCAGTGAACAAGGCCAAGGGAATGGCTACACCTTC. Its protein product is CASSEQGQGNGYTF.